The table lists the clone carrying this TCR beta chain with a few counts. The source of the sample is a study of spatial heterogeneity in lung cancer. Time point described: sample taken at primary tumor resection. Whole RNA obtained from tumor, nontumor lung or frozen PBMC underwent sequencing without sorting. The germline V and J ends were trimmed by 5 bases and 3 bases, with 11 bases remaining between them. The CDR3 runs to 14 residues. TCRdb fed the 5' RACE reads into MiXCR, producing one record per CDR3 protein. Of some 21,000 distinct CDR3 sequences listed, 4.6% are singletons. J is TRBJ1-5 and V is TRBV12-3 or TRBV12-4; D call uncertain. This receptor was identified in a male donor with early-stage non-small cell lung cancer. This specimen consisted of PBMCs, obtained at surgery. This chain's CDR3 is CASSLPGLNQPQHF. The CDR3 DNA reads TGTGCCAGCAGTCTCCCGGGCCTCAATCAGCCCCAGCATTTT.